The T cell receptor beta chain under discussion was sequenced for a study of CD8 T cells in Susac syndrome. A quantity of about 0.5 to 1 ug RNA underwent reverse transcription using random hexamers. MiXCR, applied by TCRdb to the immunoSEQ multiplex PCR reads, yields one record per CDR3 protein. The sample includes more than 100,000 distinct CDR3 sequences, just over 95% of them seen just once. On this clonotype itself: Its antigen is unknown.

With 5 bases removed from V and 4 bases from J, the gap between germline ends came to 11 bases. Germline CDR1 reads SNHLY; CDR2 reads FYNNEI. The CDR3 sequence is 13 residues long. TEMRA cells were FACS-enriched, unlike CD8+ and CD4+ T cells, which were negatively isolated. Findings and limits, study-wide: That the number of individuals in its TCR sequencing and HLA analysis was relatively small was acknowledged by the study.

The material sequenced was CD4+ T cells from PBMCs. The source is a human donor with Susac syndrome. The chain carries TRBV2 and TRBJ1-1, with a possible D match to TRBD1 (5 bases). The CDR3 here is CASSPDGGTEAFF. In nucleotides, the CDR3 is TGTGCCAGCAGTCCTGACGGGGGCACTGAAGCTTTCTTT.